This T cell receptor (beta chain) was found in a study of T cell changes during pregnancy in multiple sclerosis (dated by TCRdb to the late 2010s). Turning to the overall study: The study looked at changes in the T cell repertoire across pregnancy in women with multiple sclerosis.

In its sample, this clone was seen a few times. Its antigen remains unidentified. No much larger clone exists at a distance of one base, and base qualities are not known. The library was built by means of the immunoSEQ multiplex PCR assay. TCRdb mirrors the immuneACCESS table, restricted to in-frame sequences. Some clones are absent from its copies; in checked studies, under half trace to an unresolved V gene, and the reason for the others is unknown. The sample has fewer than 110,000 clones on record, around 90% of them singletons. Clones ranked in the top ten supply less than 0.9% of the sample. The germline V end is reduced by 11 bases and the J end by 0 bases; junction bases left unmatched: 7. The CDR3 runs 14 residues from the cysteine to the phenylalanine. The retained sequence is limited to the CDR3, 42 bases, with the frame set at the first base. The germline V gene encodes CDR1 LNHDA and CDR2 SQIVND (reference sequence).

The chain uses TRBV19 and TRBJ1-1; TRBD1 agrees with 9 junctional bases. The sequenced sample was peripheral blood, obtained in the third trimester of pregnancy. The receptor's source is a female donor in good health, enrolled as a control in a pregnancy study. The CDR3 in this case is CASYRTGVNTEAFF. The sequence in DNA is TGTGCCTCATACCGGACAGGGGTGAACACTGAAGCTTTCTTT. With the portions outside the CDR3 filled from the reference TRBV19 and TRBJ1-1 genes, the complete variable region becomes DGGITQSPKYLFRKEGQNVTLSCEQNLNHDAMYWYRQDPGQGLRLIYYSQIVNDFQKGDIAEGYSVSREKKESFPLTVTSAQKNPTAFYLCASYRTGVNTEAFFGQGTRLTVV.